The 27 T cell receptor beta chains below come from one sample, sequenced in a study of cytomegalovirus exposure and HLA in healthy donors. Vbeta (60) and Jbeta (13) primers were used in the PCR. Sequencing was performed with immunoSEQ multiplex PCR; in TCRdb, only in-frame clones are kept and a portion is missing. The sample records tens of thousands of clones, around 72% being singletons. Sequences were obtained from PBMCs. These receptors came from a male donor in good health and CMV-seropositive.

The gene calls are TRBV9 and TRBJ1-1; D not certain. CDR3 length: 15 amino acids. V was shortened by 0 bases and J by 1 base, with 10 bases between the two germline ends. CDR1 is SGDLS and CDR2 is YYNGEE in the germline V gene. In nucleotides, the CDR3 is TGTGCCAGCAGCGTAGCTACCAAGCCGAACACTGAAGCTTTCTTT. This encodes CASSVATKPNTEAFF. Together with reference TRBV9 and TRBJ1-1, the CDR3 gives the full variable domain: DSGVTQTPKHLITATGQRVTLRCSPRSGDLSVYWYQQSLDQGLQFLIQYYNGEERAKGNILERFSAQQFPDLHSELNLSSLELGDSALYFCASSVATKPNTEAFFGQGTRLTVV.

The rearrangement uses TRBV6-1 and TRBJ1-2; D is perhaps TRBD1 (6 bases). The germline V and J ends were trimmed by 0 bases and 4 bases, with 9 bases remaining between them. The CDR3 sequence is 14 residues long. Germline values: CDR1 MNHNS, CDR2 SASEGT. The CDR3 coding sequence is TGTGCCAGCAGTGAAGCAGCAGGGGTCTATGGCTACACCTTC. Residues: CASSEAAGVYGYTF.

V and J are TRBV4-1 and TRBJ2-5; TRBD2 matches at 11 bases. CDR3 length equals 18 residues. The germline V gene encodes CDR1 MGHRA and CDR2 YSYEKL. With 1 base clipped from V and 2 bases from J, the junction kept 9 bases outside the gene matches. CDR3: CASSQVPSGGPGQETQYF. The CDR3 DNA reads TGCGCCAGCAGCCAAGTGCCTAGCGGGGGGCCAGGGCAAGAGACCCAGTACTTC.

The chain links TRBV2 to TRBJ2-3; maybe TRBD2 (5 bases). V was pared by 5 bases and J by 2 bases, with 8 bases between. Germline loops: CDR1 SNHLY, CDR2 FYNNEI. CDR3 length: 13 residues. The CDR3 protein is CASSFDYTDTQYF. Here the CDR3 DNA reads TGTGCCAGCAGTTTCGACTACACAGATACGCAGTATTTT.

The J gene is TRBJ1-1, the V gene TRBV18; D gene ambiguous. Germline CDR1 reads KGHSH; CDR2 reads LQKENI. The V gene lost 5 bases and the J gene lost 1 base, with 8 bases spanning the gap. The CDR3 consists of 13 residues. CDR3 in amino acids: CASSSRQNTEAFF. As DNA, the CDR3 is TGTGCCAGCTCATCCCGACAGAACACTGAAGCTTTCTTT.

The chain carries TRBV7-2 and TRBJ1-1, with a possible D match to TRBD1 (6 bases). Looked up from germline, CDR1 is SGHTA and CDR2 is FQGNSA. This CDR3 is built from 17 residues. V was clipped by 1 base and J by 0 bases, with 15 bases between them. CDR3 region: CASSLVGGGSVNTEAFF. As DNA, the CDR3 is TGTGCCAGCAGCTTAGTAGGGGGGGGATCGGTGAACACTGAAGCTTTCTTT.

A few counts support this clone. CDR3 DNA: TGCGCCAGCAGCTGGTCATCGGGACTAGCGGGAGACAATGAGCAGTTCTTC. Translation: CASSWSSGLAGDNEQFF. This sequence joins TRBV5-1 and TRBJ2-1; TRBD2 aligns across 14 bases. This CDR3 contains 17 residues. Trimming at V came to 3 bases and at J to 5 bases, leaving 7 bases not matched to a gene. Per germline, CDR1 SGHRS and CDR2 YFSETQ.

This rearrangement joins TRBV15 to TRBJ2-3, with 7 positions matching TRBD2. The germline gives CDR1 LNHNV, CDR2 YYDKDF (reference sequence). The trim removed 1 base at V and 3 bases at J, leaving 7 bases unmatched. The CDR3 sequence is 16 residues long. CDR3 loop: CATSRGSGGGTDTQYF. CDR3 coding DNA: TGTGCCACCAGCAGAGGTAGTGGCGGGGGAACAGATACGCAGTATTTT.

This clone was observed a single time. The rearrangement joins TRBV30 to TRBJ1-4; TRBD1 matches at 8 bases. Germline V gene sequence: CDR1 GTSNPN, CDR2 SVGIG (reference sequence). The CDR3 sequence is 14 residues long. J was trimmed by 8 bases and V by 1 base; bases with no gene match: 6. Here the CDR3 DNA reads TGTGCCTGGAGTGCCGGACAGGGAAGGGAAAAACTGTTTTTT. Its translation: CAWSAGQGREKLFF. Full variable domain (remainder filled in from reference TRBV30 and TRBJ1-4): SQTIHQWPATLVQPVGSPLSLECTVEGTSNPNLYWYRQAAGRGLQLLFYSVGIGQISSEVPQNLSASRPQDRQFILSSKKLLLSDSGFYLCAWSAGQGREKLFFGSGTQLSVL.

The chain employs TRBV6-1 and TRBJ2-7, with D possibly being TRBD2 (5 bases). The CDR3 has 14 amino acids. Germline lookup yields CDR1 MNHNS and CDR2 SASEGT. The germline V and J ends were trimmed by 4 bases and 3 bases, with 13 bases remaining between them. CDR3 region: CASSASSEGYEQYF. CDR3 in DNA: TGTGCCAGCAGTGCTTCTTCTGAGGGCTACGAGCAGTACTTC.

The chain couples TRBV12-5 to TRBJ2-7, with D perhaps TRBD1 (6 bases). Germline V lookup: CDR1 LGHNT, CDR2 FRNRAP. Trimming pared 4 bases from V and 1 base from J, leaving 17 bases between. The CDR3 runs 16 residues. DNA for the CDR3: TGTGCTAGTGGTTCCCCCACCCTGAGGGGGTCCTACGAGCAGTACTTC. Translating gives CASGSPTLRGSYEQYF.

The V gene is TRBV4-3, the J gene TRBJ2-1; TRBD2 matches at 8 bases. Germline V gene lookup returns CDR1 LGHNA and CDR2 YSLEER. This CDR3 spans 16 amino acids. The J segment lost 2 bases and the V segment lost 0 bases, leaving 3 bases of the junction unmatched. The CDR3: CASSQDPGGAYNEQFF. The CDR3, as DNA: TGCGCCAGCAGCCAAGATCCGGGGGGGGCCTACAATGAGCAGTTCTTC.

The J gene is TRBJ2-3, the V gene TRBV7-9; 7 nucleotides agree with TRBD2. The CDR3 totals 17 residues. Losses at the gene ends were 3 bases for V and 2 bases for J; bases not matched to a gene: 11. Germline values: CDR1 SEHNR, CDR2 FQNEAQ (reference sequence). The CDR3 DNA reads as TGTGCCAGCAGCTTGGGGCGCAATAGCGGGTCCACAGATACGCAGTATTTT. The encoded protein is CASSLGRNSGSTDTQYF. Full variable domain (missing parts from reference TRBV7-9 and TRBJ2-3): DTGVSQNPRHKITKRGQNVTFRCDPISEHNRLYWYRQTLGQGPEFLTYFQNEAQLEKSRLLSDRFSAERPKGSFSTLEIQRTEQGDSAMYLCASSLGRNSGSTDTQYFGPGTRLTVL.

The chain has TRBV7-9 and TRBJ2-7; 7 bases are a match to TRBD1. The CDR3 loop spans 14 amino acids. Germline values: CDR1 SEHNR, CDR2 FQNEAQ (reference sequence). The V and J ends lost 10 bases and 4 bases, in that order; junction bases with no gene match: 13. The CDR3 here is CAILGGQTSYEQYF. DNA of the CDR3: TGTGCCATCCTAGGGGGACAGACTTCTTACGAGCAGTACTTC.

A few counts support this clone. The rearrangement joins TRBV18 to TRBJ2-3; a weak D match, TRBD1 (5 bases). V gave up 0 bases and J gave up 1 base, with 14 bases separating them. This CDR3 has 17 residues. CDR1 and CDR2 (germline): KGHSH, LQKENI. CDR3 region: CASSPPGRNLGTDTQYF. The CDR3 bases are TGTGCCAGCTCACCACCGGGGCGTAACCTAGGCACAGATACGCAGTATTTT.

CDR3 protein: CASRRDIPYEQYF. As DNA, the CDR3 is TGTGCAAGTCGCCGGGACATACCTTACGAGCAGTACTTC. The rearrangement joins TRBV12-2 to TRBJ2-7; the D segment call TRBD1 is taken from the table without a DNA check. TRBV12-2 is an annotated pseudogene. This CDR3 comprises 13 residues.

This clone showed up just once. The sample holds other DNA sequences that translate to the same CDR3. This chain uses TRBV7-2 with TRBJ2-3; no clear D. V was cut by 6 bases and J by 4 bases, with 5 bases left in between. The CDR3 covers 11 residues. The germline V gene encodes CDR1 SGHTA and CDR2 FQGNSA. The CDR3 region has the DNA TGTGCCAGCAGTCTCTCAGATACGCAGTATTTT. This gives the protein CASSLSDTQYF.

Concerning this clone: A read error may produce the germline difference seen at one junction end. The chain couples TRBV7-9 to TRBJ1-1, with no clear D. Germline-derived CDR1 and CDR2 are SEHNR and FQNEAQ (reference sequence). This CDR3 is 12 amino acids long. The DNA for the CDR3 is TGTTCCAGCAGCCCCTTGAACACTGAAGCTTTCTTT. Encoded protein: CSSSPLNTEAFF.

The CDR3 bases are TGTGCCACTATCCTGTATCCATCTGGGGCCAACGTCCTGACTTTC. This encodes CATILYPSGANVLTF. The V and J genes are TRBV6-1 and TRBJ2-6, with D hard to call. The length of the CDR3 is 15 residues. CDR1 is MNHNS, CDR2 SASEGT, per germline. Trimming shortened V by 10 bases and J by 1 base, and 14 bases separated the two germline ends.

The J gene is TRBJ1-1, the V gene TRBV9, with 8 bases matching TRBD1. V shed 0 bases and J 3 bases; nucleotides not matched to a gene: 4. The length of the CDR3 is 15 residues. The V gene's germline CDR1 is SGDLS and CDR2 YYNGEE. DNA for the CDR3: TGTGCCAGCAGCGTAGTTACAGGGGGATACACTGAAGCTTTCTTT. Amino acids: CASSVVTGGYTEAFF.

This chain joins TRBV6-6 and TRBJ2-1; 8 bases match TRBD2. Germline V gives CDR1 MNHNY, CDR2 SVGAGI (reference sequence). The V gene end was trimmed by 11 bases and the J gene end by 7 bases; junction bases not matched to a gene: 13. This CDR3 region has 14 residues. The CDR3 loop reads CASRIGGAGNEQFF. In DNA form, the CDR3 reads TGTGCCTCTAGGATCGGGGGGGCGGGGAATGAGCAGTTCTTC.

V gene TRBV27 combines with J gene TRBJ1-2; D remains unclear. V was trimmed by 0 bases and J by 5 bases, leaving 19 bases between them. Germline lookup yields CDR1 MNHEY and CDR2 SMNVEV (reference sequence). The CDR3 contains 17 residues. This CDR3 reads CASSLSPDTAPGYGYTF. The CDR3 DNA follows: TGTGCCAGCAGTTTATCACCCGATACGGCCCCCGGGTATGGCTACACCTTC.

J is TRBJ2-7 and V is TRBV7-3; D is uncertain. The ends were cut back, 2 bases at V and 7 bases at J, with 12 bases in the middle. The CDR3 is 13 amino acids. Germline CDR1 and CDR2: SGHTA and FQGTGA. CDR3 amino acids: CASSLLPRQEQYF. The CDR3 DNA reads as TGTGCCAGCAGCTTACTCCCCAGGCAGGAGCAGTACTTC.

The chain combines TRBV7-3 with TRBJ2-1; the D gene is possibly TRBD2 (6 bases). V was cut by 3 bases and J by 0 bases, with 9 bases left in between. Germline CDR1 is SGHTA and CDR2 is FQGTGA. This CDR3 is 15 amino acids long. The CDR3 sequence: CASSLEGSSYNEQFF. The CDR3 DNA reads as TGTGCCAGCAGCTTGGAGGGTAGCTCCTACAATGAGCAGTTCTTC.

The DNA for the CDR3 is TGTGCCAGCAGCTTAGCCGGGACAGGGAACACTGAAGCTTTCTTT. It translates to CASSLAGTGNTEAFF. The chain employs TRBV7-8 and TRBJ1-1; 8 bases map to TRBD1. The CDR3 consists of 15 residues. The J segment lost 1 base and the V segment lost 0 bases, leaving 1 base of the junction unmatched. Germline V gene data show CDR1 as SGHVS and CDR2 as FQNEAQ. The full variable domain, in which reference TRBV7-8 and TRBJ1-1 provide the parts outside the CDR3, is GAGVSQSPRYKVAKRGQDVALRCDPISGHVSLFWYQQALGQGPEFLTYFQNEAQLDKSGLPSDRFFAERPEGSVSTLKIQRTQQEDSAVYLCASSLAGTGNTEAFFGQGTRLTVV.

This clone has just a few counts. This chain uses TRBV19 with TRBJ2-1; 11 bases line up with TRBD2. CDR1 and CDR2 (germline): LNHDA, SQIVND (reference sequence). J was trimmed by 0 bases and V by 4 bases; bases with no gene match: 5. This CDR3 has 17 amino acids. In nucleotides, the CDR3 is TGTGCCAGTAGTAATAGCGGGGGGGGCCACTCCTACAATGAGCAGTTCTTC. Its protein is CASSNSGGGHSYNEQFF.

This clone has a handful of counts. The V call is TRBV4-2, the J call TRBJ2-1; 14 bases map to TRBD2. This CDR3 is built from 16 residues. V trimming: 1 base; J trimming: 7 bases; junction bases outside the gene matches: 3. CDR1 is LGHNA and CDR2 is YNFKEQ in the germline V gene. CDR3 nucleotides: TGTGCCAGCAGCCAAGGGAGACTAGCGGGAGGGAATGAGCAGTTCTTC. Its protein is CASSQGRLAGGNEQFF.